This TCR beta chain was recovered during a study of vaccination effects on CD4 cells after COVID-19. On this clone itself: Antigen specificity is unknown.

Antigen-specific CD4+ T cell clonotypes were called by their expansion after viral peptide-pool culture in ViraFEST. Subsequent to a culture period of around eleven days, CD4+ T cells were isolated. The ends were cut back, 1 base at V and 2 bases at J, with 10 bases in the middle. Per the germline V gene, CDR1 is SGHTA and CDR2 is FQGNSA. The CDR3 is 15 amino acids. TCRdb keeps only in-frame clones here, not all; method: immunoSEQ multiplex PCR. The table shows approximately 54,000 clones, with roughly 80% occurring only once. The TCR originated in a human donor who received a COVID-19 vaccine. The specimen was CD4+ T cells from PBMCs cultured with HCoV-229E spike peptides, collected before COVID-19 vaccination. V and J are TRBV7-2 and TRBJ2-3; a weak D match, TRBD2 (5 bases). In DNA form, the CDR3 reads TGTGCCAGCAGCTTAGTTAGACTACTCACAGATACGCAGTATTTT. Residues: CASSLVRLLTDTQYF. The full variable domain, its missing parts supplied by reference TRBV7-2 and TRBJ2-3, is GAGVSQSPSNKVTEKGKDVELRCDPISGHTALYWYRQSLGQGLEFLIYFQGNSAPDKSGLPSDRFSAERTGGSVSTLTIQRTQQEDSAVYLCASSLVRLLTDTQYFGPGTRLTVL.